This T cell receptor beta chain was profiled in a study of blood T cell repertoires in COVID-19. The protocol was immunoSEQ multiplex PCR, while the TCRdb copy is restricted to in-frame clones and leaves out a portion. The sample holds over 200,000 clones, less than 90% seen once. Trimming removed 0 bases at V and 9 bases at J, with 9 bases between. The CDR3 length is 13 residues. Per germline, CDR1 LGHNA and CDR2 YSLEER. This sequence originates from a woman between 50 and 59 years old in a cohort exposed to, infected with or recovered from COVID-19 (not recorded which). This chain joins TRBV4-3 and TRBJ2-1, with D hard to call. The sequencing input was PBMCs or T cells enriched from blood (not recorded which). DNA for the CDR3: TGCGCCAGCAGCCAAGACTCAGGTGGTGAGCAGTTCTTC. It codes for CASSQDSGGEQFF.